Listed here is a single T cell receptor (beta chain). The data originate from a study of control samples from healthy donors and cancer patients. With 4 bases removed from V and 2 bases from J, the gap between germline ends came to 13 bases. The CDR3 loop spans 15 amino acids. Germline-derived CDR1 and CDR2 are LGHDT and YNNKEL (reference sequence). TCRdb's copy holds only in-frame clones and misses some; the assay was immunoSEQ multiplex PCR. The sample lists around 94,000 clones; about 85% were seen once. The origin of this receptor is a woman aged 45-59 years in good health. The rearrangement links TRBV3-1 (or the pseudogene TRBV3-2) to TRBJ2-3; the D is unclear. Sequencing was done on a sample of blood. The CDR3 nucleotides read TGTGCCAGCAGCCGATCGTACGGATCCACAGATACGCAGTATTTT. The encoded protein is CASSRSYGSTDTQYF.